Below are 5 T cell receptor beta chains sequenced from a single sample in a study of T cell repertoires in ileal Crohn's disease. Stated time point: inflamed ileum from the surgical specimen. The method was immunoSEQ multiplex PCR; TCRdb's version includes in-frame clones alone and lacks a portion of them. The data contain 15,000 or so clones, around 76% of them singletons. The material sequenced was ileal tissue. These receptor sequences come from an adult with Crohn's disease.

This chain uses TRBV7-9 with TRBJ2-1; the D gene is possibly TRBD1 (7 bases). Germline CDR1 reads SEHNR; CDR2 reads FQNEAQ (reference sequence). The CDR3 runs 15 residues. The V end was cut by 5 bases, the J end by 6 bases, with 17 bases between. The CDR3 spells CASSQGGAGSNEQFF. CDR3 coding DNA: TGTGCCAGCAGCCAGGGGGGTGCGGGGAGCAATGAGCAGTTCTTC.

The genes are TRBV11-2 and TRBJ2-1; possibly TRBD1 for D (6 bases). V was trimmed by 4 bases and J by 3 bases, leaving 10 bases between them. This CDR3 contains 14 residues. CDR1 and CDR2 (germline): SGHAT, FQNNGV. CDR3 region: CASSSGQLYNEQFF. CDR3 sequence (DNA): TGTGCCAGCAGCTCAGGACAGCTCTACAATGAGCAGTTCTTC. Combining the CDR3 with reference TRBV11-2 and TRBJ2-1 gives the whole variable domain EAGVAQSPRYKIIEKRQSVAFWCNPISGHATLYWYQQILGQGPKLLIQFQNNGVVDDSQLPKDRFSAERLKGVDSTLKIQPAKLEDSAVYLCASSSGQLYNEQFFGPGTRLTVL.

The table lists this clone with a few counts. This specimen includes other DNA sequences encoding the same CDR3. V is TRBV4-1 and J is TRBJ2-1, with D perhaps matching TRBD2 (5 bases). The CDR3 has 12 residues. With 4 bases removed from V and 7 bases from J, the gap between germline ends came to 8 bases. Germline CDR1 is MGHRA and CDR2 is YSYEKL. Written as DNA, the CDR3 is TGCGCCAGCAGCCCACTAGGGAATGAGCAGTTCTTC. Translated, it gives CASSPLGNEQFF.

The chain is built from TRBV15 and TRBJ2-7; the D gene is possibly TRBD2 (6 bases). The CDR3 totals 13 residues. Trimming removed 2 bases at V and 5 bases at J, with 10 bases between. CDR1 and CDR2 (germline): LNHNV, YYDKDF (reference sequence). This chain's CDR3 is CATSRLLADEQYF. DNA of the CDR3: TGTGCCACCAGCAGACTACTAGCAGACGAGCAGTACTTC. The full variable domain, in which reference TRBV15 and TRBJ2-7 provide the parts outside the CDR3, is DAMVIQNPRYQVTQFGKPVTLSCSQTLNHNVMYWYQQKSSQAPKLLFHYYDKDFNNEADTPDNFQSRRPNTSFCFLDIRSPGLGDTAMYLCATSRLLADEQYFGPGTRLTVT.

The rearrangement uses TRBV5-5 and TRBJ2-5; tentatively, D is TRBD1 or TRBD2 (5 bases each). The CDR3 contains 15 residues. V lost 2 bases to trimming and J lost 2 bases, with 13 bases between them. Germline CDR1 and CDR2: SGHKS and YYEKEE (reference sequence). CDR3 nucleotides: TGTGCCAGCAGCTTTAGAGGGACGGCTCAAGAGACCCAGTACTTC. It codes for CASSFRGTAQETQYF.